A selection of T cell receptor beta chains follows, all from one sample in a study of blood T cells in healthy people across ages. MiXCR, run by TCRdb on the 5' RACE reads, gives a single entry per CDR3 protein. The profile shows approximately 2,000,000 distinct CDR3 sequences, roughly two fifths of them singletons. Specimen: blood. These receptor sequences come from a human donor in good health. The CDR3 runs from the conserved cysteine through the conserved F or W. D genes are given only for firm matches. Only some rows state a clone size, as once, few, many or a class for expanded clones.

d_call: -
v_call: TRBV24-1
j_call: TRBJ2-1
clone_size: few
cdr3_nt: TGTGCCACCAGTGATCCGGGACCCAAGGGCCACAATGAGCAGTTCTTC
cdr3_aa: CATSDPGPKGHNEQFF

d_call: -
v_call: TRBV20-1
j_call: TRBJ1-4
clone_size: few
cdr3_nt: TGCAGTGCTAGAACGGTTAGCGAAAAACTGTTTTTT
cdr3_aa: CSARTVSEKLFF

d_call: -
v_call: TRBV28
j_call: TRBJ1-2
clone_size: many
cdr3_nt: TGTGCCAGCAGTTTTACCGGCTATGGCTACACCTTC
cdr3_aa: CASSFTGYGYTF

d_call: TRBD1
v_call: TRBV5-1
j_call: TRBJ1-2
clone_size: -
cdr3_nt: TGCGCCAGCAGCTTGGTGGCAGGGGGCGCTTCTGGCTACACCTTC
cdr3_aa: CASSLVAGGASGYTF

d_call: -
v_call: TRBV7-2
j_call: TRBJ1-1
clone_size: -
cdr3_nt: TGTGCCAGCAGCTTAATCCTCAAGGTGGGCACTGAAGCTTTCTTT
cdr3_aa: CASSLILKVGTEAFF

d_call: -
v_call: TRBV27
j_call: TRBJ2-1
clone_size: -
cdr3_nt: TGTGCCAGCAGAGCTTCAGCGGGCCCTGGGGTGAGTGAGCAGTTCTTC
cdr3_aa: CASRASAGPGVSEQFF

d_call: TRBD1
v_call: TRBV12-3/TRBV12-4
j_call: TRBJ1-1
clone_size: few
cdr3_nt: TGTGCCAGCAGGGGGACAGGGGGTACCACTGAAGCTTTCTTT
cdr3_aa: CASRGTGGTTEAFF

d_call: -
v_call: TRBV10-3
j_call: TRBJ2-5
clone_size: few
cdr3_nt: TGTGCCATCAGGGGAGACCCCGAAGAGACCCAGTACTTC
cdr3_aa: CAIRGDPEETQYF

d_call: -
v_call: TRBV7-9
j_call: TRBJ1-2
clone_size: few
cdr3_nt: TGTGCCAGCAGCCCCACCCAGTATGGCTACACCTTC
cdr3_aa: CASSPTQYGYTF

d_call: -
v_call: TRBV5-1
j_call: TRBJ2-3
clone_size: few
cdr3_nt: TGCGCCAGCAGCTTCTGGGAGCTAGGCGCAGATACGCAGTATTTT
cdr3_aa: CASSFWELGADTQYF

d_call: TRBD1
v_call: TRBV5-1
j_call: TRBJ2-7
clone_size: many
cdr3_nt: TGCGCCAGCAGCTTTCCCTCCGGGACAGAGGACGAGCAGTACTTC
cdr3_aa: CASSFPSGTEDEQYF

d_call: -
v_call: TRBV10-3
j_call: TRBJ2-7
clone_size: -
cdr3_nt: TGTGCCATCAGTGGTCAGGGCCGCGAGCAGTACTTC
cdr3_aa: CAISGQGREQYF

d_call: -
v_call: TRBV4-1
j_call: TRBJ2-1
clone_size: -
cdr3_nt: TGCGCCAGCAGCCACCCCTCACTAAGGCGCTCCTACAATGAGCAGTTCTTC
cdr3_aa: CASSHPSLRRSYNEQFF

d_call: -
v_call: TRBV7-9
j_call: TRBJ2-3
clone_size: -
cdr3_nt: TGTGCCAGCAGCTCATGGAGCAGGGAAGATACGCAGTATTTT
cdr3_aa: CASSSWSREDTQYF

d_call: -
v_call: TRBV7-2
j_call: TRBJ2-1
clone_size: -
cdr3_nt: TGTGCCAGCAGCTTATATGATGCCGTACAGAGCTCCTACAATGAGCAGTTCTTC
cdr3_aa: CASSLYDAVQSSYNEQFF

d_call: TRBD2
v_call: TRBV7-2
j_call: TRBJ2-5
clone_size: -
cdr3_nt: TGTGCCAGCAGCGCCAGGACTAGCGGCCCCCAAGAGACCCAGTACTTC
cdr3_aa: CASSARTSGPQETQYF

d_call: -
v_call: TRBV28
j_call: TRBJ2-7
clone_size: -
cdr3_nt: TGTGCCAGCAGTTTTGTTGGGGCAGGGGGGTTGAGGGAGCAGTACTTC
cdr3_aa: CASSFVGAGGLREQYF

d_call: TRBD1
v_call: TRBV9
j_call: TRBJ1-2
clone_size: once
cdr3_nt: TGTGCCAGCAGCAGAGACAGGGGGCTGGACTATGGCTACACCTTC
cdr3_aa: CASSRDRGLDYGYTF

d_call: TRBD2
v_call: TRBV12-3/TRBV12-4
j_call: TRBJ2-1
clone_size: few
cdr3_nt: TGTGCCAGCACCCCTGTAAGAGGGCTAGCGGGGGGAAACAATGAGCAGTTCTTC
cdr3_aa: CASTPVRGLAGGNNEQFF

d_call: -
v_call: TRBV7-6
j_call: TRBJ2-1
clone_size: -
cdr3_nt: TGTGCCAGCAGCCCCCACGGAGGTGGGTCCCTCTCCTACAATGAGCAGTTCTTC
cdr3_aa: CASSPHGGGSLSYNEQFF

d_call: -
v_call: TRBV4-1
j_call: TRBJ2-3
clone_size: -
cdr3_nt: TGCGCCAGCAGCCAACCCCCAGCCGGCAGGGGCGGTGATACGCAGTATTTT
cdr3_aa: CASSQPPAGRGGDTQYF

d_call: -
v_call: TRBV10-3
j_call: TRBJ1-1
clone_size: -
cdr3_nt: TGTGCCATCAGCGAAGACAGTTCGAGGCATGGAGCTTTCTTT
cdr3_aa: CAISEDSSRHGAFF

d_call: TRBD2
v_call: TRBV5-1
j_call: TRBJ2-3
clone_size: -
cdr3_nt: TGCGCCAGCAGCCCGGGACTACTGGCTGGCGGCACAGATACGCAGTATTTT
cdr3_aa: CASSPGLLAGGTDTQYF

d_call: TRBD1
v_call: TRBV5-1
j_call: TRBJ2-1
clone_size: few
cdr3_nt: TGCGCCAGCAAGCTATGGCAGGGGGCTACAAGCTCCTACAATGAGCAGTTCTTC
cdr3_aa: CASKLWQGATSSYNEQFF

d_call: -
v_call: TRBV4-1
j_call: TRBJ1-4
clone_size: -
cdr3_nt: TGCGCCAGCAGCCAAGGGGCAGGGGATGAAAAGCTGTTTTTT
cdr3_aa: CASSQGAGDEKLFF

d_call: -
v_call: TRBV4-1
j_call: TRBJ2-7
clone_size: many
cdr3_nt: TGCGCCAGCAGCCAGAGGGACACCCGAGGTTACGAGCAGTACTTC
cdr3_aa: CASSQRDTRGYEQYF

d_call: -
v_call: TRBV10-3
j_call: TRBJ1-1
clone_size: -
cdr3_nt: TGTGCCATCAGTGAGTCCCTATGGGGGCGCAACACTGAAGCTTTCTTT
cdr3_aa: CAISESLWGRNTEAFF

d_call: TRBD1
v_call: TRBV5-6
j_call: TRBJ2-7
clone_size: -
cdr3_nt: TGTGCCAGCAGCTGGAGACAGGGGTACGGCTACGAGCAGTACTTC
cdr3_aa: CASSWRQGYGYEQYF

d_call: TRBD1
v_call: TRBV3-1
j_call: TRBJ1-5
clone_size: -
cdr3_nt: TGTGCCAGCAGCCAAGGCATGACAGGGGGAAATCAGCCCCAGCATTTT
cdr3_aa: CASSQGMTGGNQPQHF

d_call: TRBD1
v_call: TRBV12-3/TRBV12-4
j_call: TRBJ1-2
clone_size: few
cdr3_nt: TGTGCCAGCAGCAACAGGGGGCAACACTATGGCTACACCTTC
cdr3_aa: CASSNRGQHYGYTF

d_call: -
v_call: TRBV4-3
j_call: TRBJ1-2
clone_size: -
cdr3_nt: TGCGCCAGCAGCCAAGAAACGTCCGGATTGAGAGGCTCCACCTTC
cdr3_aa: CASSQETSGLRGSTF

d_call: TRBD1
v_call: TRBV6-5
j_call: TRBJ1-2
clone_size: -
cdr3_nt: TGTGCCAGCAGAACCGGACAGGGGTATGGGTATGGCTACACCTTC
cdr3_aa: CASRTGQGYGYGYTF

d_call: TRBD2
v_call: TRBV4-1
j_call: TRBJ2-3
clone_size: few
cdr3_nt: TGCGCCAGCAGCCAATCGACTAGCGGGGGCCGGGATACGCAGTATTTT
cdr3_aa: CASSQSTSGGRDTQYF

d_call: TRBD2
v_call: TRBV9
j_call: TRBJ2-1
clone_size: -
cdr3_nt: TGTGCCAGCAGCGTCCTCCGGGGGGGCTCCTACAATGAGCAGTTCTTC
cdr3_aa: CASSVLRGGSYNEQFF

d_call: -
v_call: TRBV24-1
j_call: TRBJ2-3
clone_size: -
cdr3_nt: TGTGCCACCAGTGTGGCAGGGACTAGCACAGATACGCAGTATTTT
cdr3_aa: CATSVAGTSTDTQYF

d_call: -
v_call: TRBV5-6
j_call: TRBJ2-2
clone_size: -
cdr3_nt: TGTGCCAGCAGCTTGGGAAGGCCCACCGGGGAGCTGTTTTTT
cdr3_aa: CASSLGRPTGELFF

d_call: TRBD1
v_call: TRBV20-1
j_call: TRBJ2-6
clone_size: -
cdr3_nt: TGCAGCACGGACAGGGTAACGCCTGGGGCCAACGTCCTGACTTTC
cdr3_aa: CSTDRVTPGANVLTF

d_call: TRBD1
v_call: TRBV7-2
j_call: TRBJ2-5
clone_size: -
cdr3_nt: TGTGCCAGCAGCACCAACAGGGGGCCCCAAGAGACCCAGTACTTC
cdr3_aa: CASSTNRGPQETQYF

d_call: TRBD1
v_call: TRBV25-1
j_call: TRBJ2-7
clone_size: few
cdr3_nt: TGTGCCAGAACTAAAGAGAGGCAAAGGTCGGACAGGCCCTACGAGCAGTACTTC
cdr3_aa: CARTKERQRSDRPYEQYF

d_call: TRBD2
v_call: TRBV6-4
j_call: TRBJ2-3
clone_size: once
cdr3_nt: TGTGCCAGCAGTGACTCGGGACTAGCCACAGATACGCAGTATTTT
cdr3_aa: CASSDSGLATDTQYF

d_call: TRBD1
v_call: TRBV2
j_call: TRBJ1-1
clone_size: -
cdr3_nt: TGTGCCAGCACCGAAGGACAGGGTTTAAGGACTGAAGCTTTCTTT
cdr3_aa: CASTEGQGLRTEAFF

d_call: -
v_call: TRBV20-1
j_call: TRBJ2-5
clone_size: -
cdr3_nt: TGCAGTGCTAGAGATCAGGGGGAGACCCAGTACTTC
cdr3_aa: CSARDQGETQYF

d_call: -
v_call: TRBV13
j_call: TRBJ2-1
clone_size: few
cdr3_nt: TGTGCCAGCAGTCTCCCGGGCTTTGGGAATGAGCAGTTCTTC
cdr3_aa: CASSLPGFGNEQFF

d_call: -
v_call: TRBV7-2
j_call: TRBJ2-1
clone_size: -
cdr3_nt: TGTACCAGCAGCCCGGGACACCCCGAGCAGTTCTTC
cdr3_aa: CTSSPGHPEQFF

d_call: -
v_call: TRBV12-3/TRBV12-4
j_call: TRBJ2-2
clone_size: few
cdr3_nt: TGTGCCAGCATGGGCAGAGACACCGGGGAGCTGTTTTTT
cdr3_aa: CASMGRDTGELFF

d_call: -
v_call: TRBV6-2/TRBV6-3
j_call: TRBJ2-1
clone_size: -
cdr3_nt: TGCGCCAGCAGCTCTGAACGGACAGAGAGAAACAATGAGCAGTTCTTC
cdr3_aa: CASSSERTERNNEQFF

d_call: TRBD2
v_call: TRBV6-2/TRBV6-3
j_call: TRBJ2-7
clone_size: -
cdr3_nt: TGTGCCAGCAGACGCGGGGGGCCTTCCTACGAGCAGTACTTC
cdr3_aa: CASRRGGPSYEQYF

d_call: -
v_call: TRBV15
j_call: TRBJ2-1
clone_size: -
cdr3_nt: TGTGCCACCAGCAGTCAGGGATGGGAATACAATGAGCAGTTCTTC
cdr3_aa: CATSSQGWEYNEQFF

d_call: -
v_call: TRBV4-3
j_call: TRBJ1-4
clone_size: few
cdr3_nt: TGCGCCAGCAGTTACGAGCGCCTACTTAATGAAAAACTGTTTTTT
cdr3_aa: CASSYERLLNEKLFF

d_call: -
v_call: TRBV4-3
j_call: TRBJ1-1
clone_size: -
cdr3_nt: TGCGCCAGCAGCCAAGATGTCGGGGGGAACACTGAAGCTTTCTTT
cdr3_aa: CASSQDVGGNTEAFF

d_call: -
v_call: TRBV12-3/TRBV12-4
j_call: TRBJ1-4
clone_size: few
cdr3_nt: TGTGCCAGCAGAAGTGAGGGTGATATAGAAAAACTGTTTTTT
cdr3_aa: CASRSEGDIEKLFF

d_call: TRBD2
v_call: TRBV6-6
j_call: TRBJ2-3
clone_size: many
cdr3_nt: TGTGCCAGCAGTTACGACGGGGGGGCTACGCAGTATTTT
cdr3_aa: CASSYDGGATQYF

d_call: TRBD1
v_call: TRBV9
j_call: TRBJ1-2
clone_size: -
cdr3_nt: TGTGCCAGCAGCGTAGGACAGGGTGGTAACTATGGCTACACCTTC
cdr3_aa: CASSVGQGGNYGYTF

d_call: TRBD1
v_call: TRBV5-5
j_call: TRBJ2-4
clone_size: few
cdr3_nt: TGTGCCAGCAGCTTGGTAGGGACAGCAGTAGCCAAAAACATTCAGTACTTC
cdr3_aa: CASSLVGTAVAKNIQYF

d_call: -
v_call: TRBV11-2
j_call: TRBJ1-6
clone_size: -
cdr3_nt: TGTGCCAGCAGCTTAATAACAGGGCCTAATTCACCCCTCCACTTT
cdr3_aa: CASSLITGPNSPLHF

d_call: -
v_call: TRBV29-1
j_call: TRBJ2-5
clone_size: few
cdr3_nt: TGCAGCGTTGTGTTGGGGCCGCGGGGAACGGGGACCCAGTACTTC
cdr3_aa: CSVVLGPRGTGTQYF

d_call: -
v_call: TRBV20-1
j_call: TRBJ2-7
clone_size: -
cdr3_nt: TGCAGTGCTAGAGATCTAACCGCCGCGAGACGCGAGCAGTACTTC
cdr3_aa: CSARDLTAARREQYF

d_call: -
v_call: TRBV6-7
j_call: TRBJ1-5
clone_size: few
cdr3_nt: TGTGCCAGCAGTTACTTGGGGAGCAATCAGCCCCAGCATTTT
cdr3_aa: CASSYLGSNQPQHF

d_call: -
v_call: TRBV5-1
j_call: TRBJ1-2
clone_size: few
cdr3_nt: TGCGCCAGCAGCCAACAGGGAAGTGGAAGCTATGGCTACACCTTC
cdr3_aa: CASSQQGSGSYGYTF

d_call: TRBD1
v_call: TRBV20-1
j_call: TRBJ2-7
clone_size: few
cdr3_nt: TGCAGTGCTAGAGATGCCCAGGGGGCCTACGAGCAGTACTTC
cdr3_aa: CSARDAQGAYEQYF